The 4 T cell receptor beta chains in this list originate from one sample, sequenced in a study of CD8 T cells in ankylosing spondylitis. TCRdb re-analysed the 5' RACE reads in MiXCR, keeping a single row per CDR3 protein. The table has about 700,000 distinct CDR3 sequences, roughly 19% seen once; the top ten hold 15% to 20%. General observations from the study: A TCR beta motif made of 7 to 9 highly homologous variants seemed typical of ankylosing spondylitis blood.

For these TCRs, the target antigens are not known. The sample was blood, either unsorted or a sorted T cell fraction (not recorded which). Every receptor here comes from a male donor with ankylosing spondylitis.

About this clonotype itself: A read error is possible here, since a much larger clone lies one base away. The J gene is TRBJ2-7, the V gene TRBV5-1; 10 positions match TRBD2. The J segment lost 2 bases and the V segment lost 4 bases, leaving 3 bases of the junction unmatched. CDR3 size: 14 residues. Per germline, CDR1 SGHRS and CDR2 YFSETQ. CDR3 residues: CASSPGTSAYEQYF. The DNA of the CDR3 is TGCGCCAGCAGCCCCGGGACTAGCGCCTACGAGCAGTACTTC.

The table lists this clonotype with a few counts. This chain's CDR3 is CASSHRDRGLRGYTF. The CDR3 nucleotides read TGTGCCAGCAGCCATCGGGACAGGGGGCTTCGCGGCTACACCTTC. V gene TRBV3-1 combines with J gene TRBJ1-2; the match to TRBD1 covers 12 bases. This CDR3 is built from 15 residues. With V trimmed by 3 bases and J by 8 bases, 7 bases remained unmatched. In germline, CDR1 is LGHDT, CDR2 YNNKEL (reference sequence).

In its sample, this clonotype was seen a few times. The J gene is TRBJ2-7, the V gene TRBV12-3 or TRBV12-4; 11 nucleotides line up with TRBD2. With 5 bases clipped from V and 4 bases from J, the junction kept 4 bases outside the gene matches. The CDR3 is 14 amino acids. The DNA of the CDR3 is TGTGCCAGCAGTAAAGGGACTAGCGGATACGAGCAGTACTTC. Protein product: CASSKGTSGYEQYF.

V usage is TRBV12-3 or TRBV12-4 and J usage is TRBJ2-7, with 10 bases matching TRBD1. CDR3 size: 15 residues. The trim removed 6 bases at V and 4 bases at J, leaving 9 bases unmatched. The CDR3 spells CASRTTGTGVYEQYF. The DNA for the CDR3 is TGTGCCAGCAGAACCACCGGGACAGGGGTTTACGAGCAGTACTTC.